What follows are 5 T cell receptor beta chains derived from one specimen sequenced in a study of cytotoxic CD8 clonotypes in ibrutinib-treated CLL. Method: immunoSEQ multiplex PCR; TCRdb's copy keeps in-frame clones and lacks some. The sample lists around 310,000 clones; 80% were seen once. Source: PBMCs, taken before ibrutinib treatment. These receptors all stem from a human donor with chronic lymphocytic leukemia.

The genes are TRBV6-5 and TRBJ2-1, with D possibly being TRBD1 or TRBD2 (6 bases each). In germline, CDR1 is MNHEY, CDR2 SVGAGI. The CDR3 extends over 15 amino acids. V dropped 7 bases and J dropped 5 bases, with 18 bases sitting between them. CDR3: CASKQGSGLNNEQFF. As DNA, the CDR3 is TGTGCCAGCAAACAGGGTAGCGGACTAAACAATGAGCAGTTCTTC.

The chain couples TRBV10-3 to TRBJ1-5; D is unresolved. CDR3 length equals 12 residues. V was clipped by 2 bases and J by 6 bases, with 5 bases between them. Germline V gene data show CDR1 as ENHRY and CDR2 as SYGVKD. In DNA form, the CDR3 reads TGTGCCATCAGTGAGGGTTCTCAGCCCCAGCATTTT. As protein: CAISEGSQPQHF.

This chain joins TRBV5-1 and TRBJ2-1, with 12 bases fitting TRBD1. The CDR3 sequence is 15 residues long. CDR1 and CDR2 from the germline V gene are SGHRS and YFSETQ. The V gene end was trimmed by 4 bases and the J gene end by 7 bases; junction bases not matched to a gene: 6. This chain's CDR3 is CASSRGTGGENEQFF. The CDR3 region has the DNA TGCGCCAGCAGCCGTGGGACAGGGGGCGAAAATGAGCAGTTCTTC.

As regards this clone: A much larger clone lies a single base off, so this may be a read error. This chain uses TRBV2 with TRBJ2-7; possible D gene TRBD2, 7 bases. With 4 bases removed from V and 7 bases from J, the gap between germline ends came to 14 bases. The CDR3 is made up of 13 amino acids. Germline CDR1 reads SNHLY; CDR2 reads FYNNEI. The CDR3 DNA reads TGTGCCAGCAGTGGGGGGGGCAGTTTTGAGCAGTACTTC. As protein: CASSGGGSFEQYF.

The rearrangement joins TRBV2 to TRBJ1-4; possibly TRBD1 for D (6 bases). Germline assignment: CDR1 SNHLY and CDR2 FYNNEI. This CDR3 region has 16 residues. With 6 bases removed from V and 0 bases from J, the gap between germline ends came to 14 bases. The CDR3 DNA reads TGTGCCAGCAGGACCGGACAGCCCGCAACTAATGAAAAACTGTTTTTT. Residues: CASRTGQPATNEKLFF.